Each of the 26 T cell receptor beta chains below was sequenced from the same sample in a study of molecular identifiers for immune sequencing clone quantification. TCRdb re-derived calls from the PCR reads in MiXCR, one entry per CDR3 protein. The table has over 600,000 distinct CDR3 sequences, just under 20% seen once. The sequenced sample consisted of naive CD8+ T cells from blood, with Jurkat cell RNA spiked in. Subset here: FACS-sorted CD8+CD4-CCR7+CD45RA+ naive T cells. These TCRs come from a human donor in good health. Some libraries in this study had Jurkat cell RNA spiked in.

The rearrangement links TRBV14 to TRBJ1-2; TRBD1 agrees at 8 bases. The ends lost 5 bases at V and 0 bases at J; junction bases unmatched: 5. The CDR3 sequence is 15 residues long. Germline loops: CDR1 SGHDN, CDR2 FVKESK. The chain's CDR3 is CASSEGGQANYGYTF. The DNA for the CDR3 is TGTGCCAGCAGCGAAGGGGGACAGGCTAACTATGGCTACACCTTC. Full variable domain (missing parts from reference TRBV14 and TRBJ1-2): EAGVTQFPSHSVIEKGQTVTLRCDPISGHDNLYWYRRVMGKEIKFLLHFVKESKQDESGMPNNRFLAERTGGTYSTLKVQPAELEDSGVYFCASSEGGQANYGYTFGSGTRLTVV.

CDR3 residues: CASSRTSTGELFF. The CDR3 DNA sequence: TGTGCCAGCAGTCGGACTAGCACCGGGGAGCTGTTTTTT. This chain joins TRBV12-3 or TRBV12-4 and TRBJ2-2; 7 nucleotides align to TRBD2. Trimming cost V 5 bases and J 4 bases; bases outside gene matches: 1. The CDR3 consists of 13 residues.

Only a few counts were recorded for this clonotype. The rearrangement uses TRBV7-7 and TRBJ2-5, with TRBD2 matching over 8 bases. The CDR3 runs 15 residues. Losses at the gene ends were 4 bases for V and 5 bases for J; bases not matched to a gene: 9. Germline values: CDR1 SSHAT, CDR2 FNYEAQ (reference sequence). This CDR3 is CASSYRLASAETQYF. CDR3 nucleotide sequence: TGTGCCAGCAGCTATCGACTAGCGTCGGCTGAGACCCAGTACTTC.

This clonotype was counted many times. This chain joins TRBV9 and TRBJ1-1; no clear D. Trimming left V 2 bases short and J 5 bases short, with 10 bases between. Per the germline V gene, CDR1 is SGDLS and CDR2 is YYNGEE. This CDR3 contains 13 residues. CDR3: CASSVGGITEAFF. CDR3 sequence (DNA): TGTGCCAGCAGCGTGGGAGGGATTACTGAAGCTTTCTTT.

With respect to this clonotype: A junction boundary mismatches the germline segment, possibly from a read error. V and J are TRBV20-1 and TRBJ1-2, with 7 bases aligning to TRBD1. Germline V gene sequence: CDR1 DFQATT, CDR2 SNEGSKA (reference sequence). The CDR3 runs to 11 residues. CDR3 sequence: CRQQGNYGYAF. CDR3 DNA: TGCAGACAACAGGGGAACTATGGCTACGCCTTC.

In its sample, this clonotype was seen a few times. The J gene is TRBJ2-7, the V gene TRBV6-2 or TRBV6-3; TRBD1 matches at 7 bases. Per the germline V gene, CDR1 is MNHEY and CDR2 is SVGEGT. Unmatched junction bases numbered 7, after V lost 2 bases and J lost 3 bases. The CDR3 spans 15 residues. The CDR3 spells CASSYDAAGGYEQYF. In DNA, the CDR3 is TGTGCCAGCAGTTACGATGCGGCAGGGGGCTACGAGCAGTACTTC.

This clonotype was observed a handful of times. This rearrangement joins TRBV30 to TRBJ2-7; D not certain. In germline, CDR1 is GTSNPN, CDR2 SVGIG (reference sequence). CDR3 size: 12 residues. Deletions cut 5 bases from V and 5 bases from J, with 13 bases between. The CDR3 loop is CAWADGLNEQYF. DNA for the CDR3: TGTGCCTGGGCCGACGGCCTCAACGAGCAGTACTTC.

This clonotype was detected many times. V and J are TRBV12-3 or TRBV12-4 and TRBJ2-7; 9 nucleotides match TRBD1. The CDR3 spans 15 residues. The V and J ends lost 5 bases and 2 bases, in that order; junction bases with no gene match: 7. The CDR3, as DNA: TGTGCCAGCAGTCATACCGGACAGGGGACCTACGAGCAGTACTTC. This encodes CASSHTGQGTYEQYF.

Turning to this clonotype: No conserved phenylalanine or tryptophan is present at the end of the CDR3, so a read error is the likely explanation. The chain recombines TRBV27 with TRBJ1-1; D gene uncertain. This CDR3 region has 13 residues. The germline CDR1 and CDR2 sequences are MNHEY and SMNVEV (reference sequence). Trimming removed 4 bases from V and 5 bases from J, with 11 bases in between. In DNA form, the CDR3 reads TGTGCCAGCAGTTCACGTCGGGTAACTGAAGCTTTCCTT. Protein: CASSSRRVTEAFL.

This clonotype has ten or more counts. The V call is TRBV6-5, the J call TRBJ2-3; 11 nucleotides agree with TRBD2. Germline-derived CDR1 and CDR2 are MNHEY and SVGAGI. The CDR3 extends over 18 amino acids. Trimming at V came to 4 bases and at J to 1 base, leaving 10 bases not matched to a gene. The CDR3 DNA reads as TGTGCCAGCAGTTGGGTCCCCCTAGCGGGAGGAGGCACAGATACGCAGTATTTT. This gives the protein CASSWVPLAGGGTDTQYF.

The CDR3 DNA sequence: TGTGCCAGTAGTATTCAGATTACCTACGAGCAGTACTTC. It encodes CASSIQITYEQYF. This sequence joins TRBV19 and TRBJ2-7; no reliable D call. This CDR3 is 13 amino acids long. Trimming removed 3 bases from V and 2 bases from J, with 8 bases in between. Germline assignment: CDR1 LNHDA and CDR2 SQIVND (reference sequence).

This clonotype came up many times. The CDR3 DNA follows: TGCAGCGTTAATTGGATCACTGAAGCTTTCTTT. It encodes CSVNWITEAFF. The rearrangement uses TRBV29-1 and TRBJ1-1; D unresolved. CDR3 length equals 11 residues. V lost 5 bases to trimming and J lost 4 bases, with 8 bases between them. From germline, CDR1 is SQVTM and CDR2 ANQGSEA.

The chain carries TRBV7-9 and TRBJ2-7; weak D call: TRBD1 (5 bases). The germline V gene encodes CDR1 SEHNR and CDR2 FQNEAQ (reference sequence). Trimming removed 4 bases at V and 0 bases at J, with 22 bases between. There are 18 residues in the CDR3. In DNA, the CDR3 is TGTGCCAGCAGCTATCCAAGGGGTGGGCAGGGATACTCCTACGAGCAGTACTTC. Its translation is CASSYPRGGQGYSYEQYF.

The chain joins TRBV20-1 to TRBJ2-3; 12 bases align to TRBD2. With 3 bases clipped from V and 4 bases from J, the junction kept 17 bases outside the gene matches. Germline-derived CDR1 and CDR2 are DFQATT and SNEGSKA (reference sequence). The CDR3 is 19 amino acids. The CDR3 sequence: CSASGGLAGPLVFADTQYF. DNA for the CDR3: TGCAGTGCTAGCGGGGGACTAGCGGGCCCATTAGTCTTCGCAGATACGCAGTATTTT.

About this clonotype: The CDR3 does not end in the conserved phenylalanine or tryptophan, so this is likely a read error. V gene TRBV7-3 combines with J gene TRBJ1-6; unclear D gene. V was clipped by 1 base and J by 9 bases, with 7 bases between them. The CDR3 sequence is 13 residues long. Germline CDR1 SGHTA, CDR2 FQGTGA. The CDR3 region is CASSLSEGSPLHL. In nucleotides, the CDR3 is TGTGCCAGCAGCTTAAGCGAGGGTTCACCCCTCCACCTT.

The chain employs TRBV10-2 and TRBJ1-5, with no clear D. The V gene lost 3 bases and the J gene lost 3 bases, with 9 bases spanning the gap. This CDR3 is 14 amino acids long. Germline CDR1 is WSHSY and CDR2 is SAAADI. CDR3 region: CASSDAQLNQPQHF. As DNA, the CDR3 is TGCGCCAGCAGTGACGCACAGCTCAATCAGCCCCAGCATTTT.

Points on this clonotype: This could be a read error, since a much larger clone is one nucleotide away. V and J are TRBV7-6 and TRBJ2-7, with D perhaps matching TRBD1 or TRBD2 (6 bases each). The germline CDR1 and CDR2 sequences are SGHVS and FNYEAQ. The length of the CDR3 is 15 residues. Trimming pared 3 bases from V and 7 bases from J, leaving 19 bases between. The CDR3 loop reads CASSLRGAGYSEQYF. In DNA form, the CDR3 reads TGTGCCAGCAGCTTGAGGGGGGCGGGGTACAGTGAGCAGTACTTC. Full variable domain (missing parts from reference TRBV7-6 and TRBJ2-7): GAGVSQSPRYKVTKRGQDVALRCDPISGHVSLYWYRQALGQGPEFLTYFNYEAQQDKSGLPNDRFSAERPEGSISTLTIQRTEQRDSAMYRCASSLRGAGYSEQYFGPGTRLTVT.

V and J are TRBV2 and TRBJ2-3; 9 nucleotides line up with TRBD2. This CDR3 contains 16 residues. The germline CDR1 and CDR2 sequences are SNHLY and FYNNEI. V lost 5 bases to trimming and J lost 5 bases; unmatched junction nucleotides: 11. The chain's CDR3 is CASSSGVAGDLDTQYF. The CDR3 DNA follows: TGTGCCAGCAGTTCCGGGGTAGCGGGAGATTTAGATACGCAGTATTTT.

This clonotype occurred a few times. J is TRBJ1-3 and V is TRBV4-3; TRBD1 might be the D (5 bases). CDR1 LGHNA and CDR2 YSLEER come from the germline V gene. CDR3 length: 17 residues. V lost 1 base to trimming and J lost 2 bases, with 15 bases between them. The CDR3 DNA is TGCGCCAGCAGCCAAGTGTTTCCAGGGCTGGCTGGAAACACCATATATTTT. Protein: CASSQVFPGLAGNTIYF.

This clonotype came up a few times. This chain links TRBV27 with TRBJ2-3; 7 nucleotides line up with TRBD1. CDR3 length: 18 amino acids. CDR1 and CDR2 from the germline V gene are MNHEY and SMNVEV (reference sequence). J was trimmed by 5 bases and V by 3 bases; bases with no gene match: 17. The CDR3 DNA sequence: TGTGCCAGCAGTTTGCAAAGGGGGCCAACACCGATGGGAGATACGCAGTATTTT. Translation gives CASSLQRGPTPMGDTQYF.

This clonotype was seen repeatedly, ten times or more. The genes are TRBV7-9 and TRBJ1-4; D is possibly TRBD1 (5 bases). Trimming took off 4 bases at V and 8 bases at J, with 8 bases between the two ends. The CDR3 consists of 12 residues. Germline V gene sequence: CDR1 SEHNR, CDR2 FQNEAQ (reference sequence). CDR3 sequence: CASSSGGEKLFF. CDR3 nucleotides: TGTGCCAGCAGCTCTGGGGGAGAAAAACTGTTTTTT.

There are a few counts of this clonotype. The rearrangement uses TRBV5-1 and TRBJ1-1; maybe TRBD1 (5 bases). The CDR3 contains 13 residues. Per the germline V gene, CDR1 is SGHRS and CDR2 is YFSETQ. V gave up 0 bases and J gave up 7 bases, with 10 bases separating them. The CDR3 sequence: CASSLADTYEAFF. CDR3 bases: TGCGCCAGCAGCTTGGCGGACACGTATGAAGCTTTCTTT.

This chain joins TRBV20-1 and TRBJ2-7, with 10 bases that match TRBD2. Germline V gives CDR1 DFQATT, CDR2 SNEGSKA (reference sequence). The CDR3 contains 16 residues. Trimming cost V 0 bases and J 2 bases; bases outside gene matches: 7. The CDR3 coding sequence is TGCAGTGCTAGAGATATATTAGCGGGAGGCCCCTACGAGCAGTACTTC. Its translation: CSARDILAGGPYEQYF.

The rearrangement joins TRBV4-3 to TRBJ2-2; D ambiguous. V gave up 0 bases and J gave up 3 bases, with 14 bases separating them. This CDR3 contains 17 residues. The germline CDR1 and CDR2 sequences are LGHNA and YSLEER. CDR3 DNA sequence: TGCGCCAGCAGCCAAGATGGTGGTTTTGGTGACACCGGGGAGCTGTTTTTT. It codes for CASSQDGGFGDTGELFF.

This CDR3 reads CASSLGVVTEAFF. The CDR3 DNA is TGTGCCAGCAGTTTAGGAGTGGTCACTGAAGCTTTCTTT. This chain connects TRBV12-3 or TRBV12-4 to TRBJ1-1; D gene unclear. With 1 base removed from V and 4 bases from J, the gap between germline ends came to 7 bases. CDR3 size: 13 residues.

Ten or more counts support this clonotype. J is TRBJ2-1 and V is TRBV7-2, with 9 positions matching TRBD1. Germline V gene data show CDR1 as SGHTA and CDR2 as FQGNSA. V shed 5 bases and J 7 bases; nucleotides not matched to a gene: 9. The CDR3 totals 15 residues. The CDR3 bases are TGTGCCAGCAGCCCTACAGGGGGCGAGGGGAATGAGCAGTTCTTC. Its translation: CASSPTGGEGNEQFF.